The rows below give T cell receptor beta chains drawn from one sample of a study of identical twins. TCRdb reprocessed the 5' RACE reads with MiXCR, giving one entry per CDR3 protein. The sample comprises hundreds of thousands of distinct CDR3 sequences, 8% to 9% of which are singletons, and around 0.98% rests with the top ten. The same sample was also studied in work on yellow fever vaccine responses in identical twins.

Material for sequencing was PBMCs. The receptors originated from a woman between 18 and 29 years old in good health. CDR3s include the opening cysteine and the closing phenylalanine or tryptophan. A D gene is named only where the DNA matches it firmly. Clone size is stated in some rows and not others, as once, few, many or a class when expanded.

>many|TRBV20-1|TRBJ2-5|-
CSAKLDSRDTMQETQYF
TGCAGTGCTAAGCTCGATTCCCGGGACACCATGCAAGAGACCCAGTACTTC
>many|TRBV12-3/TRBV12-4|TRBJ2-1|-
CASSLGTSREQFF
TGTGCCAGCAGTTTGGGAACCTCCCGTGAGCAGTTCTTC
>many|TRBV7-2|TRBJ2-1|-
CASSLVGGADYNEQFF
TGTGCCAGCAGCTTAGTGGGGGGAGCCGATTACAATGAGCAGTTCTTC
>many|TRBV3-1|TRBJ2-4|-
CASSQWEAGAKNIQYF
TGTGCCAGCAGCCAATGGGAGGCGGGAGCCAAAAACATTCAGTACTTC
>many|TRBV7-2|TRBJ2-7|TRBD1
CASSKDGQGYEQYF
TGTGCCAGCAGCAAGGACGGACAGGGCTACGAGCAGTACTTC
>-|TRBV3-1|TRBJ2-1|-
CASSQDLAGPHSYNEQFF
TGTGCCAGCAGCCAAGATTTGGCAGGGCCACACTCCTACAATGAGCAGTTCTTC
>few|TRBV2|TRBJ2-7|-
CASGHVTERGSYEQYF
TGTGCCAGCGGTCACGTCACCGAACGTGGGTCTTACGAGCAGTACTTC
>few|TRBV7-2|TRBJ2-7|TRBD1
CASSLRGQGFTYEQYF
TGTGCCAGCAGCTTAAGGGGACAGGGATTCACCTACGAGCAGTACTTC
>-|TRBV4-2|TRBJ2-5|-
CASSPGTTLLGSQETQYF
TGTGCCAGCAGCCCCGGGACAACCCTGTTGGGATCCCAAGAGACCCAGTACTTC
>few|TRBV11-3|TRBJ2-1|-
CASSPLGGSSYNEQFF
TGTGCCAGCAGCCCGCTTGGGGGGAGCTCCTACAATGAGCAGTTCTTC
>-|TRBV18|TRBJ1-2|TRBD1
CASSPGAGGDGYTF
TGTGCCAGCTCACCAGGGGCAGGGGGCGACGGCTACACCTTC
>-|TRBV20-1|TRBJ2-7|TRBD2
CSARGAGIYEQYF
TGCAGTGCTAGGGGAGCGGGGATCTACGAGCAGTACTTC
>many|TRBV13|TRBJ2-1|-
CASSLGARSLDNEQFF
TGTGCCAGCAGCTTAGGAGCCCGTTCCCTAGACAATGAGCAGTTCTTC
>few|TRBV20-1|TRBJ2-7|-
CSATPLTGSSYEQYF
TGCAGTGCCACCCCCCTTACGGGCAGCTCCTACGAGCAGTACTTC
>few|TRBV2|TRBJ1-5|TRBD1
CASSDGQGPQHF
TGTGCCAGCAGTGACGGACAGGGGCCCCAGCATTTT
>many|TRBV25-1|TRBJ1-6|-
CASTWASPNSPLHF
TGTGCCAGCACGTGGGCCAGCCCAAATTCACCCCTCCACTTT
>many|TRBV2|TRBJ1-1|-
CASSGTGMNTEAFF
TGTGCCAGCAGCGGAACAGGGATGAACACTGAAGCTTTCTTT
>many|TRBV5-1|TRBJ2-2|TRBD2
CASSLTGTSGSGELFF
TGCGCCAGCAGCTTGACCGGGACTAGCGGGTCCGGGGAGCTGTTTTTT
>-|TRBV4-1|TRBJ2-3|TRBD2
CASSQDGGLAGSTDTQYF
TGCGCCAGCAGCCAAGATGGTGGACTAGCGGGAAGCACAGATACGCAGTATTTT
>many|TRBV5-1|TRBJ2-1|-
CASSLRQSSYNEQFF
TGCGCCAGCAGCTTGCGGCAGAGCTCCTACAATGAGCAGTTCTTC
>few|TRBV3-1|TRBJ1-1|-
CASSQAGTEAFF
TGTGCCAGCAGCCAAGCGGGTACTGAAGCTTTCTTT
>few|TRBV7-2|TRBJ2-5|TRBD2
CASSLAPLLAEETQYF
TGTGCCAGCAGCTTAGCCCCTCTGCTAGCGGAAGAGACCCAGTACTTC
>-|TRBV29-1|TRBJ2-3|-
CSVVQATSTDTQYF
TGCAGCGTTGTTCAAGCTACTAGCACAGATACGCAGTATTTT
>many|TRBV7-3|TRBJ2-7|TRBD2
CASSPLAPGDYEQYF
TGTGCCAGCAGCCCACTAGCGCCGGGAGACTACGAGCAGTACTTC
>-|TRBV12-3/TRBV12-4|TRBJ2-7|TRBD2
CASSPRLAGGPNYEQYF
TGTGCCAGCAGTCCGAGACTAGCGGGGGGGCCTAATTACGAGCAGTACTTC
>-|TRBV9|TRBJ2-7|TRBD1
CASSVTSGQGAREQYF
TGTGCCAGCAGCGTAACCTCTGGACAGGGGGCGAGGGAGCAGTACTTC
>-|TRBV28|TRBJ2-7|-
CASSTLEGPNPYEQYF
TGTGCCAGCAGTACACTCGAAGGACCAAACCCCTACGAGCAGTACTTC
>-|TRBV6-2/TRBV6-3|TRBJ2-7|-
CASSYVINYEQYF
TGTGCCAGCAGTTATGTAATTAACTACGAGCAGTACTTC
>many|TRBV13|TRBJ1-1|-
CASSQETEAFF
TGTGCCAGCAGCCAGGAGACTGAAGCTTTCTTT
>-|TRBV4-1|TRBJ2-2|TRBD1
CASSSPRTGENTGELFF
TGCGCCAGCAGCTCCCCCCGGACAGGGGAAAACACCGGGGAGCTGTTTTTT
>few|TRBV20-1|TRBJ2-5|-
CSARGQSETQYF
TGCAGTGCTAGAGGGCAATCAGAGACCCAGTACTTC